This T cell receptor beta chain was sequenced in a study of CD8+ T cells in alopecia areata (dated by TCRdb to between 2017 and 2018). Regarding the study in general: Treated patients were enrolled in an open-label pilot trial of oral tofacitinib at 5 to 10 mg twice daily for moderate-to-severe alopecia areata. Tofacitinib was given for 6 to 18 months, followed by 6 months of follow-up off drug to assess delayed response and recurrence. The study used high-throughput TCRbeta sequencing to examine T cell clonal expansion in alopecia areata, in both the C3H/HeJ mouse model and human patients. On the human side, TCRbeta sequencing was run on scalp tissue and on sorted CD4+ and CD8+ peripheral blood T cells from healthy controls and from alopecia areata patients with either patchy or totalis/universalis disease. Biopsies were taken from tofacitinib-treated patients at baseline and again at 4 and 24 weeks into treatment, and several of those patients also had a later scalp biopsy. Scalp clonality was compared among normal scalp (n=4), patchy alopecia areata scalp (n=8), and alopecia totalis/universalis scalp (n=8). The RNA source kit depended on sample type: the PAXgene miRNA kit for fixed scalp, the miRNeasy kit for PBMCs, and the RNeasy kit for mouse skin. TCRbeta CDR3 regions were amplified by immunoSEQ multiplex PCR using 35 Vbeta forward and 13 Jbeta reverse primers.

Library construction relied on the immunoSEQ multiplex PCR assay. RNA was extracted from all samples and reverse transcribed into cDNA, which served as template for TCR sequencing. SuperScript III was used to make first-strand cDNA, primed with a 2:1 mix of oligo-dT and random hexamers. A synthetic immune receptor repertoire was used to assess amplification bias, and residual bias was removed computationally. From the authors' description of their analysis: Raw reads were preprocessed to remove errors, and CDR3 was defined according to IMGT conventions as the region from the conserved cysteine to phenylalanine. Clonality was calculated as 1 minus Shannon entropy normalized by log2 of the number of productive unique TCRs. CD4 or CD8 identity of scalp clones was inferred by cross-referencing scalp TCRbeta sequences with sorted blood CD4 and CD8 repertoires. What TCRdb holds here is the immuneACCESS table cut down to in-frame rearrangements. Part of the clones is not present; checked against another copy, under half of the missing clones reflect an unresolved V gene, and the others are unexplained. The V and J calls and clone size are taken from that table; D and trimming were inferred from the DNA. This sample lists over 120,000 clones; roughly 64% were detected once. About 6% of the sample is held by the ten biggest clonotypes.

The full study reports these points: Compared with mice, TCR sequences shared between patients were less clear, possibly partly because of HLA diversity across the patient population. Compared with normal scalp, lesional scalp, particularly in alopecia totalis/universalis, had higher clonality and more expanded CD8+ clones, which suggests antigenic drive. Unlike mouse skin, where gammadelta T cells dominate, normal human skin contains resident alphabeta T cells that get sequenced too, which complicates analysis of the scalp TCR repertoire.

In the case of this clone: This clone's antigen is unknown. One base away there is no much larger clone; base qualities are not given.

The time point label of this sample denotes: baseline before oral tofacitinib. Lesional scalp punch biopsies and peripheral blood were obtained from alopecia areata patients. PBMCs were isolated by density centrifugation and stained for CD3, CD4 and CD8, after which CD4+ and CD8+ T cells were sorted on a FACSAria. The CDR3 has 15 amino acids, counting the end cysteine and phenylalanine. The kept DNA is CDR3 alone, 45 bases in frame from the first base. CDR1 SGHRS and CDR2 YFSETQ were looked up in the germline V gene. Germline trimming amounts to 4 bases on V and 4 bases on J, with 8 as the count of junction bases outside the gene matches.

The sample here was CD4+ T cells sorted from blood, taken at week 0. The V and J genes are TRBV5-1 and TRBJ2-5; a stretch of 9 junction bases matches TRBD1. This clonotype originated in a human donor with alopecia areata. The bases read TGCGCCAGCAGCCCGGACAGGGGAAGGGGAGAGACCCAGTACTTC. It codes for CASSPDRGRGETQYF.